This TCR beta chain was sequenced in a study of graft-versus-host responses after intestinal transplantation. Per the germline V gene, CDR1 is MGHRA and CDR2 is YSYEKL. Trimming took 0 bases from V and 7 from J; bases not matched to a gene: 8. CDR3 length equals 16 residues. Study-level findings and limits: Early declines in HvG clones that occurred post-transplant were associated with peak circulating GvH clone levels. The authors found GvH clones in recipient marrow, some appearing first in ileum or blood.

Of note for this clone: Its target is not known.

TCRdb keeps only in-frame clones here, not all; method: immunoSEQ multiplex PCR. In the table there are under 75,000 clones, almost 90% of which are singletons. This TCR was recovered from a human donor who was the organ donor for an intestinal transplant. Sequenced material: unstimulated CD8+ T cells sorted from spleen or lymph node cells, taken before transplant. V and J are TRBV4-1 and TRBJ2-1, with 8 nucleotides matching TRBD1. In DNA form, the CDR3 reads TGCGCCAGCAGCCAAGACCGGACAGGGTCCGAAAATGAGCAGTTCTTC. The encoded protein is CASSQDRTGSENEQFF.